Below, 8 T cell receptor beta chains from the same sample are listed, as sequenced in a study of cytomegalovirus exposure and HLA in healthy donors. 13 Jbeta primers and 60 Vbeta primers were used for the PCR. TCRdb's table, derived via immunoSEQ multiplex PCR, lists solely in-frame clones and lacks some. The sample carries about 130,000 clones, roughly three quarters recorded once. Source material: PBMCs. These receptors were taken from a man between 25 and 39 years old in good health and CMV-seropositive.

This clone was picked up a small number of times. This chain links TRBV7-2 with TRBJ2-3, with 7 bases identical to TRBD2. The V segment lost 4 bases and the J segment 3 bases; nucleotides outside the gene matches: 1. CDR1 is SGHTA and CDR2 is FQGNSA in the germline V gene. CDR3 length: 13 amino acids. The chain's CDR3 is CASSSGGTDTQYF. The CDR3 DNA is TGTGCCAGCAGCTCCGGGGGGACAGATACGCAGTATTTT.

The V and J genes are TRBV27 and TRBJ1-5, with D maybe TRBD1 (5 bases). The V end lost 3 bases, the J end lost 3 bases, and 9 bases lay between the germline ends. This CDR3 has 14 amino acids. Germline V CDR1 and CDR2: MNHEY, SMNVEV (reference sequence). The DNA of the CDR3 is TGTGCCAGCAGTTTCACAGGAAACAATCAGCCCCAGCATTTT. It codes for CASSFTGNNQPQHF.

This clone was observed a handful of times. The chain recombines TRBV9 with TRBJ2-5, with D unclear. CDR1 and CDR2 from the germline V gene are SGDLS and YYNGEE. CDR3 length: 11 amino acids. V lost 4 bases and J 5 bases, leaving 6 bases between the germline ends. In nucleotides, the CDR3 is TGTGCCAGCAGCTTCGGGGAGACCCAGTACTTC. This gives the protein CASSFGETQYF.

The chain employs TRBV27 and TRBJ1-4, with 8 positions matching TRBD1. Germline CDR1 MNHEY, CDR2 SMNVEV (reference sequence). V shed 2 bases, J shed 10 bases, and the junction held 15 bases outside the gene matches. The CDR3 has 17 residues. CDR3 bases: TGTGCCAGCAGTTTAACGCCAGGGGGCGCTTCTTTTGGAAAACTGTTTTTT. Residues: CASSLTPGGASFGKLFF.

The V call is TRBV5-1, the J call TRBJ2-5, with a possible D match to TRBD2 (5 bases). V gave up 0 bases and J gave up 4 bases, with 13 bases separating them. Germline V gene lookup returns CDR1 SGHRS and CDR2 YFSETQ. The CDR3 spans 15 residues. The CDR3 bases are TGCGCCAGCAGCTTGGAGAGGGCAGACCGAGAGACCCAGTACTTC. It codes for CASSLERADRETQYF. The complete variable domain, with remaining parts taken from reference TRBV5-1 and TRBJ2-5, reads KAGVTQTPRYLIKTRGQQVTLSCSPISGHRSVSWYQQTPGQGLQFLFEYFSETQRNKGNFPGRFSGRQFSNSRSEMNVSTLELGDSALYLCASSLERADRETQYFGPGTRLLVL.

This clone was seen only once. The chain recombines TRBV30 with TRBJ2-7, with D perhaps matching TRBD1 (6 bases). V dropped 0 bases and J dropped 4 bases, with 13 bases sitting between them. The length of the CDR3 is 14 residues. Germline V CDR1 and CDR2: GTSNPN, SVGIG (reference sequence). The CDR3 protein is CAWSVGQGRYEQYF. The CDR3, as DNA: TGTGCCTGGAGTGTAGGGCAGGGGCGTTACGAGCAGTACTTC.

The chain links TRBV18 to TRBJ2-6; TRBD2 might be the D (5 bases). V lost 2 bases to trimming and J lost 0 bases, with 11 bases between them. In germline, CDR1 is KGHSH, CDR2 LQKENI. The length of the CDR3 is 17 residues. Here the CDR3 reads CASSPSEGFSGANVLTF. As DNA, the CDR3 is TGTGCCAGCTCACCATCCGAGGGCTTCTCTGGGGCCAACGTCCTGACTTTC.

This clone has a handful of counts. This sequence joins TRBV29-1 and TRBJ2-7, with 8 bases fitting TRBD2. V gave up 6 bases and J gave up 3 bases; unmatched junction bases: 7. CDR1 and CDR2 (germline): SQVTM, ANQGSEA. This CDR3 comprises 13 residues. CDR3 DNA: TGCAGCGTGAAACCGGGACTAGACTACGAGCAGTACTTC. Translation gives CSVKPGLDYEQYF.